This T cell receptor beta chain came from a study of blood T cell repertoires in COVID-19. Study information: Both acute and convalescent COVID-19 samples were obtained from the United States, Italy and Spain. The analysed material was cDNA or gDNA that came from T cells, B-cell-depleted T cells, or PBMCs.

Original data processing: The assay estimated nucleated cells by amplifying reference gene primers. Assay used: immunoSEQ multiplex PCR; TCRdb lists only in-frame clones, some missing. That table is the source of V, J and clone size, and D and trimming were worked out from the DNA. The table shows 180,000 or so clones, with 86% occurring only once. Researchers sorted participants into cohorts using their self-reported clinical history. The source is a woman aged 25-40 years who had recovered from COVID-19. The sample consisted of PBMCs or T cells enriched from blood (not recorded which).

The CDR3 DNA is TGTGCCATCAGTCGGACTAGCGGGAGGGGGGACTCCTACAATGAGCAGTTCTTC. This encodes CAISRTSGRGDSYNEQFF. The V gene is TRBV10-3, the J gene TRBJ2-1, with TRBD2 matching over 15 bases. From germline, CDR1 is ENHRY and CDR2 SYGVKD. The CDR3 runs 18 residues. J gave up 0 bases and V 5 bases, and 5 bases lay outside the gene matches.